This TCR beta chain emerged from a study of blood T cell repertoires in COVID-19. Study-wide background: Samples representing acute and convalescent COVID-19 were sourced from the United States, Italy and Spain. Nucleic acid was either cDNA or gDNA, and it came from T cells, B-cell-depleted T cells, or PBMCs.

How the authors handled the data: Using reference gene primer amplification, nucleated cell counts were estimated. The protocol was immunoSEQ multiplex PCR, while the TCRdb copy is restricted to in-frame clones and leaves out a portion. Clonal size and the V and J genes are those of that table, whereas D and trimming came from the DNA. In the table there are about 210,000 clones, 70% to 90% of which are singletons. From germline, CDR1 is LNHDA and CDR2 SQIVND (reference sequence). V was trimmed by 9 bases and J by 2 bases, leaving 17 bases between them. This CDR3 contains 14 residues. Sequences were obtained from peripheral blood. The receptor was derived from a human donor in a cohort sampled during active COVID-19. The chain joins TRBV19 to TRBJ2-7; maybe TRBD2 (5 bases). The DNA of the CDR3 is TGTGCCAGCCGGGTTTCGGACTCGGCCTACGAGCAGTACTTC. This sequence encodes CASRVSDSAYEQYF.